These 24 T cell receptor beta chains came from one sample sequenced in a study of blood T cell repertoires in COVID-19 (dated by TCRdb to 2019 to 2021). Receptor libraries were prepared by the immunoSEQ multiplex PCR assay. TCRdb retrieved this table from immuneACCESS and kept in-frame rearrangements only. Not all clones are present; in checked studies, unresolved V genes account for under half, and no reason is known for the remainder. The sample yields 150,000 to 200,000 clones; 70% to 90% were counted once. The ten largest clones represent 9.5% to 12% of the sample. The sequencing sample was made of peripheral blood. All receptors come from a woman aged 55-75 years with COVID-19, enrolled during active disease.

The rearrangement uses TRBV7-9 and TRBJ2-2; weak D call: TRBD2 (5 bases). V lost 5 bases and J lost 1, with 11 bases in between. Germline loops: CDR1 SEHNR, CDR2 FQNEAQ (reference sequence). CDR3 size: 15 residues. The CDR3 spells CASSLQAGNTGELFF. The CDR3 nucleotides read TGTGCCAGCAGCCTCCAGGCGGGGAACACCGGGGAGCTGTTTTTT. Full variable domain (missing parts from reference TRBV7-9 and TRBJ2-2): DTGVSQNPRHKITKRGQNVTFRCDPISEHNRLYWYRQTLGQGPEFLTYFQNEAQLEKSRLLSDRFSAERPKGSFSTLEIQRTEQGDSAMYLCASSLQAGNTGELFFGEGSRLTVL.

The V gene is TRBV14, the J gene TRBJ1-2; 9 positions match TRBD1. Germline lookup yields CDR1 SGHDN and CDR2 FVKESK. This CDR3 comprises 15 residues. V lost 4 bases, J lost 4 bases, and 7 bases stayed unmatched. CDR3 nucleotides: TGTGCCAGCAGCCGGGGACAGGGTTGGTCCTATGGCTACACCTTC. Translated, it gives CASSRGQGWSYGYTF.

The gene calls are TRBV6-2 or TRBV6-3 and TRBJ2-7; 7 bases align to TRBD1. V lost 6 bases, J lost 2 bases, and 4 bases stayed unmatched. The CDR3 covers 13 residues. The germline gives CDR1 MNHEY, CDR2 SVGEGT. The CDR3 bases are TGTGCCAGCAGGTACGGACAGGCCTACGAGCAGTACTTC. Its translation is CASRYGQAYEQYF.

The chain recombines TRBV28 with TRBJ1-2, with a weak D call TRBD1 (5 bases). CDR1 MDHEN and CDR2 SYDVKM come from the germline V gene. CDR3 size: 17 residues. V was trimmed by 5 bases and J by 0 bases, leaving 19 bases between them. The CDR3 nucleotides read TGTGCCAGCAGTCTAGGGGCCTCTTTTTTAGCTAACTATGGCTACACCTTC. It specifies CASSLGASFLANYGYTF.

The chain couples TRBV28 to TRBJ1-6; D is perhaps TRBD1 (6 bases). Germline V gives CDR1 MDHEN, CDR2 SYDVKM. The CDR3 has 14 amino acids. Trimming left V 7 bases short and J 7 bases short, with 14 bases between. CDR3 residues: CASIPGHRNSPLHF. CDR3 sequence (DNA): TGTGCCAGCATTCCGGGACACCGCAATTCACCCCTCCACTTT. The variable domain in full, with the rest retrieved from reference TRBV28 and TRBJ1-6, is DVKVTQSSRYLVKRTGEKVFLECVQDMDHENMFWYRQDPGLGLRLIYFSYDVKMKEKGDIPEGYSVSREKKERFSLILESASTNQTSMYLCASIPGHRNSPLHFGNGTRLTVT.

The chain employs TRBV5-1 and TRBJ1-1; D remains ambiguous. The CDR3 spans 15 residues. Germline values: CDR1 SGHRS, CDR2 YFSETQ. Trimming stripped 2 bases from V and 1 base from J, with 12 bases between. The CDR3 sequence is CASSFFEGPNTEAFF. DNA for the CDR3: TGCGCCAGCAGCTTTTTTGAGGGTCCGAACACTGAAGCTTTCTTT.

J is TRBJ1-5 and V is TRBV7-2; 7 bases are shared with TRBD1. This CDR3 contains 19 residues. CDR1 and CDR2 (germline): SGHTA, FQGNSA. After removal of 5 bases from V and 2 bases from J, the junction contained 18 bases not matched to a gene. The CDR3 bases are TGTGCCAGCAGCCCCCAAGGAGGGGGCGCGAGTTCGGGCAATCAGCCCCAGCATTTT. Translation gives CASSPQGGGASSGNQPQHF. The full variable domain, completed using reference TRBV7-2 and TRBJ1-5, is GAGVSQSPSNKVTEKGKDVELRCDPISGHTALYWYRQSLGQGLEFLIYFQGNSAPDKSGLPSDRFSAERTGGSVSTLTIQRTQQEDSAVYLCASSPQGGGASSGNQPQHFGDGTRLSIL.

The CDR3 DNA sequence: TGTGCCAGTAGTATAGACAGGAACACCGGGGAGCTGTTTTTT. Residues: CASSIDRNTGELFF. The chain recombines TRBV19 with TRBJ2-2; D not resolved. The CDR3 loop spans 14 amino acids. CDR1 is LNHDA and CDR2 is SQIVND in the germline V gene (reference sequence). V was shortened by 0 bases and J by 1 base, with 3 bases between the two germline ends.

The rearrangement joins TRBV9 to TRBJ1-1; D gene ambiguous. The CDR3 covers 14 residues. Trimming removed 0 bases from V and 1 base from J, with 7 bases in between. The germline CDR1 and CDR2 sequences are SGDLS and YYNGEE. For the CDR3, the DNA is TGTGCCAGCAGCGTAGGGGCTTCGAACACTGAAGCTTTCTTT. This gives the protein CASSVGASNTEAFF.

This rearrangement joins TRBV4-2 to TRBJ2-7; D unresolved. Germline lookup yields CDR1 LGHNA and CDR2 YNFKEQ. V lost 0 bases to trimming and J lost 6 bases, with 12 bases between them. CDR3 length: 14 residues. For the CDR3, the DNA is TGTGCCAGCAGCCAAGATTTGACTTCATTCGAGCAGTACTTC. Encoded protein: CASSQDLTSFEQYF.

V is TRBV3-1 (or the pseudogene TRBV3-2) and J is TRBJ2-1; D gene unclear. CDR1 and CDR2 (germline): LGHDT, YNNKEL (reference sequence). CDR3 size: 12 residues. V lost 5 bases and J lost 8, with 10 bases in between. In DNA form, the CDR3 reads TGTGCCAGCAGCGATTTAGTCGATGAGCAGTTCTTC. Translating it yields CASSDLVDEQFF.

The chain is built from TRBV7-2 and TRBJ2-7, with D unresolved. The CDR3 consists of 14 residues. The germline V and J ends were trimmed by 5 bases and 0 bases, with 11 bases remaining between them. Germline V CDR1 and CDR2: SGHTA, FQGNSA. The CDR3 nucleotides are TGTGCCAGCAGCACTATTTTCAGCTCCTACGAGCAGTACTTC. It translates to CASSTIFSSYEQYF.

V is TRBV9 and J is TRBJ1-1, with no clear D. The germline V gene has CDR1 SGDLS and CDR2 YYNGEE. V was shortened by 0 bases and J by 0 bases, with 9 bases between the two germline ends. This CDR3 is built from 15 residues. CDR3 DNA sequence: TGTGCCAGCAGCGTAGATGTCAGAATGAACACTGAAGCTTTCTTT. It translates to CASSVDVRMNTEAFF.

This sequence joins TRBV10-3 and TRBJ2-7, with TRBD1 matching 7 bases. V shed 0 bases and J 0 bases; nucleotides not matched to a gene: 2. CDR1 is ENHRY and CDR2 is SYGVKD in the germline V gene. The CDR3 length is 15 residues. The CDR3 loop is CAISESGQYSYEQYF. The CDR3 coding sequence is TGTGCCATCAGTGAGTCGGGACAGTACTCCTACGAGCAGTACTTC.

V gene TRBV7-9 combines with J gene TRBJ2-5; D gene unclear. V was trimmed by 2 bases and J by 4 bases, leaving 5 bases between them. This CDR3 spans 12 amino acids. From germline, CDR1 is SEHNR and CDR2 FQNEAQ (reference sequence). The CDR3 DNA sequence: TGTGCCAGCAGCTTATCATCAGAGACCCAGTACTTC. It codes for CASSLSSETQYF. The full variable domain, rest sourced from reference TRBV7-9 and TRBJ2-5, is DTGVSQNPRHKITKRGQNVTFRCDPISEHNRLYWYRQTLGQGPEFLTYFQNEAQLEKSRLLSDRFSAERPKGSFSTLEIQRTEQGDSAMYLCASSLSSETQYFGPGTRLLVL.

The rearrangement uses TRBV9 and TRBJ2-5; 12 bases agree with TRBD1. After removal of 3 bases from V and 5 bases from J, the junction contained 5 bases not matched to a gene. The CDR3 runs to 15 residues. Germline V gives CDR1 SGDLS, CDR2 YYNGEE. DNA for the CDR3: TGTGCCAGCAGCGAGGGGACAGGGGGCTTCGAGACCCAGTACTTC. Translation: CASSEGTGGFETQYF.

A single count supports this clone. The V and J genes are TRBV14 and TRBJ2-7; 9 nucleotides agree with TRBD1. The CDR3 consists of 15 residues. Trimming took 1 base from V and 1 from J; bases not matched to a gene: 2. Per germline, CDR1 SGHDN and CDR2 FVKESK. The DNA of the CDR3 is TGTGCCAGCAGCCAAGGGACAGGGGTTTCCTACGAGCAGTACTTC. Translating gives CASSQGTGVSYEQYF.

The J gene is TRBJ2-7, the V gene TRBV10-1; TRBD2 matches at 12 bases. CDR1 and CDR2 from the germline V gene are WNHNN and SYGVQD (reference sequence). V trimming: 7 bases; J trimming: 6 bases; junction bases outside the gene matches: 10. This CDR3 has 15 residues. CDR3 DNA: TGCGCCAGCACCGGCCTAGCGGGAGGGCCGGCCGAGCAGTACTTC. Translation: CASTGLAGGPAEQYF.

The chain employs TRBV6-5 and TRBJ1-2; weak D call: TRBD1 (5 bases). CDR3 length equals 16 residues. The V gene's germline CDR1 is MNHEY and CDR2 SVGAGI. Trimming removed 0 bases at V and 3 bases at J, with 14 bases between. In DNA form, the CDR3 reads TGTGCCAGCAGTTACTCCGTTTTCGGGGGGTACTATGGCTACACCTTC. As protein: CASSYSVFGGYYGYTF.

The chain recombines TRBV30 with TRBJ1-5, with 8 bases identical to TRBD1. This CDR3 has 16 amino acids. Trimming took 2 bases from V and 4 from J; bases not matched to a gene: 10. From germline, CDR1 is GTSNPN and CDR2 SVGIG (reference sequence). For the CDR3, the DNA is TGTGCCTGGAGTCCGACAGGGGCCGCGTGGAATCAGCCCCAGCATTTT. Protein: CAWSPTGAAWNQPQHF.

CDR3 nucleotides: TGTGCCAGCAGCTTGGAGTACGGGAGGGCCTTTGGCGAGCAGTACTTC. Translation gives CASSLEYGRAFGEQYF. The chain recombines TRBV5-5 with TRBJ2-7; 8 bases align to TRBD2. The CDR3 runs to 16 residues. The germline gives CDR1 SGHKS, CDR2 YYEKEE (reference sequence). V lost 0 bases, J lost 6 bases, and 11 bases stayed unmatched.

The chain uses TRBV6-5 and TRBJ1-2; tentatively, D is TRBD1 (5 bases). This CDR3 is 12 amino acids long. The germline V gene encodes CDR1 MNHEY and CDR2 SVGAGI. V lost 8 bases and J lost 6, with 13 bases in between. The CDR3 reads CASQDSVDGYTF. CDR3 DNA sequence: TGTGCCAGCCAAGACAGCGTGGATGGCTACACCTTC.

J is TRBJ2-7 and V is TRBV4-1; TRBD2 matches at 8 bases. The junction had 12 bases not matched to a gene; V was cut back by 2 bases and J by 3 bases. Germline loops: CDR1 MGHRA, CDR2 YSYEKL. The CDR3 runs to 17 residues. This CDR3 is CASSQRWSLAGSYEQYF. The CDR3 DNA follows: TGCGCCAGCAGCCAACGTTGGTCGCTAGCGGGTAGCTACGAGCAGTACTTC.

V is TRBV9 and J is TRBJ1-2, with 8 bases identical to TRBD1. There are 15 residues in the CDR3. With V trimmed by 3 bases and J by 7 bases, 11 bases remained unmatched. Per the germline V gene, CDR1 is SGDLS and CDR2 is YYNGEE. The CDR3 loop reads CASSDTGTGSPGYTF. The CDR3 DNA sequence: TGTGCCAGCAGCGATACCGGGACAGGCTCTCCTGGCTACACCTTC.